A single sample is the source of the 25 T cell receptor beta chains below, sequenced in a study of T cell repertoires in cytomegalovirus infection. No antigen has been identified for these receptors. TCRdb recomputed calls from the reads with MiXCR, one row per CDR3 protein. Here the sample spans 300,000 to 400,000 distinct CDR3 sequences, roughly 25% being singletons. Sequencing used cultured PBMCs, obtained from culture after CMV antigen stimulation. The source of these receptors is a human donor in good health (CMV status not recorded). Some clones in this sample may be carry-over from other donors' samples.

This clonotype has a count of ten or more. The chain carries TRBV7-9 and TRBJ2-1; D perhaps matches TRBD2 (5 bases). The CDR3 loop spans 16 amino acids. V lost 1 base, J lost 2 bases, and 12 bases lay in between. The germline V gene has CDR1 SEHNR and CDR2 FQNEAQ (reference sequence). This CDR3 is CASSLDASFPYNEQFF. For the CDR3, the DNA is TGTGCCAGCAGCTTAGATGCTAGCTTCCCCTACAATGAGCAGTTCTTC.

The genes are TRBV12-3 or TRBV12-4 and TRBJ1-5; D remains ambiguous. With 5 bases removed from V and 1 base from J, the gap between germline ends came to 9 bases. The CDR3 length is 14 residues. This CDR3 is CASSPPISNQPQHF. For the CDR3, the DNA is TGTGCCAGCAGTCCCCCCATAAGCAATCAGCCCCAGCATTTT.

This chain links TRBV2 with TRBJ2-7; 10 bases align to TRBD2. Germline values: CDR1 SNHLY, CDR2 FYNNEI. The CDR3 is 14 residues long. V lost 5 bases to trimming and J lost 4 bases; unmatched junction nucleotides: 5. CDR3 sequence reads: CASSLDSGRYEQYV. The CDR3, as DNA: TGTGCCAGCAGTTTAGATAGCGGGAGGTACGAGCAGTACGTC.

This clonotype has just a few counts. The gene calls are TRBV6-6 and TRBJ1-5; D gene uncertain. Germline-derived CDR1 and CDR2 are MNHNY and SVGAGI (reference sequence). This CDR3 is built from 15 residues. The germline V and J ends were trimmed by 6 bases and 5 bases, with 17 bases remaining between them. CDR3 coding DNA: TGTGCCAGCAGGTCCGGGAAGTTAAACGATCAGCCCCAGCATTTT. Its translation is CASRSGKLNDQPQHF.

This clonotype appeared a few times. The chain recombines TRBV7-6 with TRBJ2-5; 9 bases line up with TRBD1. The germline gives CDR1 SGHVS, CDR2 FNYEAQ. The J segment lost 5 bases and the V segment lost 5 bases, leaving 6 bases of the junction unmatched. This CDR3 is 14 amino acids long. CDR3: CASSPGTGLETQYF. CDR3 nucleotide sequence: TGTGCCAGCAGCCCCGGGACAGGGTTGGAGACCCAGTACTTC.

For this clonotype: A single base separates this from a much larger clone, so it may be a read error. Here the CDR3 reads CASSIIENTEACF. The CDR3 nucleotides read TGTGCCAGCAGCATTATTGAGAACACTGAAGCTTGCTTT. The rearrangement links TRBV7-2 to TRBJ1-1; no clear D gene. Germline V lookup: CDR1 SGHTA, CDR2 FQGNSA. The CDR3 consists of 13 residues. Variable domain in full (rest from reference TRBV7-2 and TRBJ1-1): GAGVSQSPSNKVTEKGKDVELRCDPISGHTALYWYRQSLGQGLEFLIYFQGNSAPDKSGLPSDRFSAERTGGSVSTLTIQRTQQEDSAVYLCASSIIENTEACFGQGTRLTVV.

J is TRBJ2-6 and V is TRBV25-1, with D hard to call. The CDR3 extends over 12 amino acids. V lost 4 bases, J lost 3 bases, and 1 base lay in between. Germline CDR1 MGHDK, CDR2 SYGVNS. The CDR3 DNA reads as TGTGCCAGCAGTGGTGGGGCCAACGTCCTGACTTTC. Translated, it gives CASSGGANVLTF.

This clonotype was seen a few times. The V and J genes are TRBV10-3 and TRBJ2-7, with D perhaps matching TRBD1 or TRBD2 (5 bases each). The CDR3 is 13 amino acids. Per the germline V gene, CDR1 is ENHRY and CDR2 is SYGVKD. The V gene lost 4 bases and the J gene lost 2 bases, with 9 bases spanning the gap. The DNA for the CDR3 is TGTGCCATCAGTGGGGACCGAACCTACGAGCAGTACGTC. Translating gives CAISGDRTYEQYV.

The gene calls are TRBV6-6 and TRBJ2-7, with D tentatively TRBD2 (5 bases). The CDR3 loop spans 14 amino acids. Looked up from germline, CDR1 is MNHNY and CDR2 is SVGAGI (reference sequence). V was cut by 0 bases and J by 2 bases, with 8 bases left in between. CDR3 coding DNA: TGTGCCAGCAGTTACTCGTCCGGGGCCTACGAGCAGTACTTC. It yields the protein CASSYSSGAYEQYF.

A note on this clonotype: A read error is possible here, since a much larger clone lies one base away. V is TRBV19 and J is TRBJ2-4; a weak D match, TRBD2 (6 bases). The CDR3 has 14 residues. From germline, CDR1 is LNHDA and CDR2 SQIVND (reference sequence). The CDR3 sequence is CATRRVGTKNMQYF. DNA of the CDR3: TGTGCCACCCGGAGGGTCGGGACCAAAAACATGCAGTACTTC.

This clonotype was seen a handful of times. The gene calls are TRBV4-1 and TRBJ2-5, with 10 nucleotides matching TRBD2. With 6 bases clipped from V and 7 bases from J, the junction kept 11 bases outside the gene matches. CDR1 and CDR2 (germline): MGHRA, YSYEKL. The CDR3 loop spans 15 amino acids. CDR3 nucleotides: TGCGCCAGCAGGCCGGCGGGGACTAGCGTCGGGACCCAGTACTTC. It specifies CASRPAGTSVGTQYF.

This rearrangement joins TRBV6-1 to TRBJ2-5; 12 bases are shared with TRBD2. CDR1 and CDR2 (germline): MNHNS, SASEGT. This CDR3 has 16 amino acids. V gave up 10 bases and J gave up 2 bases; unmatched junction bases: 11. In DNA, the CDR3 is TGTGCCATCAATCCCTGGCTAGCGGGAGGGCAAGAGACCCAGTACTTC. Its protein is CAINPWLAGGQETQYF.

V gene TRBV6-5 combines with J gene TRBJ2-3; D remains unclear. Looked up from germline, CDR1 is MNHEY and CDR2 is SVGAGI. The CDR3 totals 16 residues. The germline V and J ends were trimmed by 5 bases and 0 bases, with 15 bases remaining between them. The CDR3 bases are TGTGCCAGCAGTACCCGACTTTTTTCTAGCACAGATACGCAGTATTTT. It translates to CASSTRLFSSTDTQYF.

V is TRBV25-1 and J is TRBJ1-1, with 10 bases identical to TRBD1. The germline V gene has CDR1 MGHDK and CDR2 SYGVNS. With 6 bases clipped from V and 6 bases from J, the junction kept 7 bases outside the gene matches. CDR3 size: 14 residues. The CDR3 region is CASSLGQGIPEAFF. The CDR3 DNA reads TGTGCCAGCAGCCTGGGACAGGGGATCCCTGAAGCTTTCTTT.

This clonotype occurred many times. V is TRBV7-2 and J is TRBJ1-1; the D is unclear. V dropped 2 bases and J dropped 6 bases, with 16 bases sitting between them. The CDR3 sequence is 15 residues long. CDR1 is SGHTA, CDR2 FQGNSA, per germline. This chain's CDR3 is CASSLIWGSMAEAFF. The DNA of the CDR3 is TGTGCCAGCAGCTTAATATGGGGTTCGATGGCTGAAGCTTTCTTT.

This chain joins TRBV4-1 and TRBJ2-5, with 10 positions matching TRBD2. Germline loops: CDR1 MGHRA, CDR2 YSYEKL. This CDR3 region has 18 residues. Germline trimming cut 0 bases from V and 3 bases from J; bases unmatched to any gene: 10. The CDR3 region has the DNA TGCGCCAGCAGCCAAGATATAGGACTAGCGGAATATAAAGAGACCCAGTACTTC. Amino acid sequence: CASSQDIGLAEYKETQYF.

This clonotype has a count of ten or more. V usage is TRBV20-1 and J usage is TRBJ2-1; D possibly matches TRBD1 or TRBD2 (6 bases each). V lost 3 bases and J lost 6, with 21 bases in between. Germline V lookup: CDR1 DFQATT, CDR2 SNEGSKA (reference sequence). This CDR3 has 16 residues. The DNA for the CDR3 is TGCAGTGCTAGTAGTTCGGGGGCGGACTCTTTCAATGAGCAGTTCTTC. This encodes CSASSSGADSFNEQFF.

The chain uses TRBV29-1 and TRBJ1-6; no clear D gene. Germline loops: CDR1 SQVTM, CDR2 ANQGSEA. This CDR3 region has 13 residues. The germline V and J ends were trimmed by 6 bases and 5 bases, with 11 bases remaining between them. Here the CDR3 DNA reads TGCAGCGTAGGAGTGAGTAATAATTCACCCCTCCACTTT. Amino acid sequence: CSVGVSNNSPLHF.

J is TRBJ2-1 and V is TRBV7-6, with D possibly matching TRBD1 (5 bases). CDR1 and CDR2 from the germline V gene are SGHVS and FNYEAQ. This CDR3 contains 15 residues. V was cut by 2 bases and J by 2 bases, with 10 bases left in between. DNA of the CDR3: TGTGCCAGCAGCTTATCCAGGGCGCCCTACAATGAGCAGTTCTTC. This sequence encodes CASSLSRAPYNEQFF.

This clonotype was counted many times. This sequence joins TRBV7-2 and TRBJ1-3; D is unresolved. CDR3 length: 13 residues. V lost 7 bases to trimming and J lost 4 bases, with 11 bases between them. CDR1 and CDR2 (germline): SGHTA, FQGNSA. CDR3 nucleotides: TGTGCCAGCACCCAAACAAGAGGAAACACCATATATTTT. The encoded protein is CASTQTRGNTIYF.

V and J are TRBV7-2 and TRBJ2-1; 14 nucleotides align to TRBD2. In germline, CDR1 is SGHTA, CDR2 FQGNSA. The CDR3 spans 16 residues. With V trimmed by 5 bases and J by 9 bases, 9 bases remained unmatched. The CDR3 sequence is CASSAQGLAGVIEQFF. CDR3 in DNA: TGTGCCAGCAGCGCCCAGGGACTAGCGGGAGTAATTGAGCAGTTCTTC.

The table lists this clonotype with a few counts. An end of the junction differs from the germline gene, which may be a read error. The J gene is TRBJ1-3, the V gene TRBV29-1, with 9 positions matching TRBD1. CDR1 and CDR2 (germline): SQVTM, ANQGSEA. The CDR3 is made up of 15 amino acids. The CDR3 here is CSVEEPGQGRNTIYF. In DNA, the CDR3 is TGCAGCGTGGAAGAACCGGGACAGGGTCGAAACACCATATATTTT.

This clonotype was picked up a small number of times. This chain links TRBV24-1 with TRBJ1-2; 9 bases line up with TRBD1. Germline CDR1 is KGHDR and CDR2 is SFDVKD. The CDR3 is made up of 16 amino acids. Trimming removed 4 bases from V and 8 bases from J; junction bases left unmatched: 13. CDR3 in DNA: TGTGCCACCAGTGACCCTAGTCGTGGACAGGGGCAAGGCTACACCTTC. Encoded protein: CATSDPSRGQGQGYTF.

This chain uses TRBV5-8 with TRBJ2-1; no definite D call. Trimming stripped 3 bases from V and 0 bases from J, with 13 bases between. CDR3 length: 16 amino acids. Per germline, CDR1 SGHTS and CDR2 YDEGEE. This CDR3 reads CASSYQTVNSYNEQFF. In DNA form, the CDR3 reads TGTGCCAGCAGCTACCAGACTGTGAACTCCTACAATGAGCAGTTCTTC.

The chain joins TRBV10-3 to TRBJ2-7; 8 bases are a match to TRBD2. V gave up 0 bases and J gave up 0 bases; unmatched junction bases: 4. This CDR3 region has 16 residues. The germline V gene encodes CDR1 ENHRY and CDR2 SYGVKD. CDR3 in DNA: TGTGCCATCAGTGAGTCTAGCGGGGCAAGCTCCTACGAGCAGTACGTC. Amino acid sequence: CAISESSGASSYEQYV.